The source of this T cell receptor beta chain is a study of blood T cell repertoires in COVID-19. Study context: COVID-19 samples collected from the United States, Italy and Spain covered acute and convalescent phases.

Trimming at V came to 5 bases and at J to 5 bases, leaving 11 bases not matched to a gene. Looked up from germline, CDR1 is SGHVS and CDR2 is FQNEAQ. The CDR3 spans 15 residues. The repertoire was sequenced with immunoSEQ multiplex PCR; TCRdb's copy has only in-frame clones and lacks some. The sample lists around 230,000 clones; 80% to 90% were seen once. The TCR originated in a young man with acute COVID-19. The sample was PBMCs or T cells enriched from blood (not recorded which). The V and J genes are TRBV7-8 and TRBJ2-7; 8 bases line up with TRBD1. CDR3 nucleotide sequence: TGTGCCAGCAGCCATGGGACAGGCGCCTTAGACGAGCAGTACTTC. Translating gives CASSHGTGALDEQYF.